This T cell receptor (beta chain) was profiled in a study of technical replicates of blood from a few donors. From germline, CDR1 is LGHNA and CDR2 YNFKEQ. This CDR3 is built from 13 residues. Trimming cost V 1 base and J 5 bases, with 8 bases left between them. This table comes from immunoSEQ multiplex PCR, and its TCRdb copy is limited to in-frame clones, with some not included. This table has more than 65,000 clones, roughly 95% appearing once. The sequenced sample was T cells isolated from PBMCs. The receptor was derived from a human donor in good health. The chain joins TRBV4-2 to TRBJ1-1; D remains unclear. The chain's CDR3 is CASSQGPLTEAFF. For the CDR3, the DNA is TGTGCCAGCAGCCAAGGTCCCCTGACTGAAGCTTTCTTT.